These 27 T cell receptor beta chains came from one sample sequenced in a study of technical replicates of blood from several donors. Only in-frame clones appear in the TCRdb table, and some are missing; sequencing was by immunoSEQ multiplex PCR. This sample has about 84,000 clones, with around 97% found just once. The source material was T cells isolated from PBMCs. The receptors originated from a human donor in good health.

This sequence joins TRBV9 and TRBJ2-1, with TRBD2 identical over 10 bases. V gave up 4 bases and J gave up 7 bases; unmatched junction bases: 8. Germline loops: CDR1 SGDLS, CDR2 YYNGEE. The CDR3 is 15 residues long. As DNA, the CDR3 is TGTGCCAGCAGCCCCAGCGGGGGGGCTGGGAATGAGCAGTTCTTC. Translating gives CASSPSGGAGNEQFF.

This clone is a singleton in its sample. V usage is TRBV11-3 and J usage is TRBJ2-7; perhaps TRBD1 as D (5 bases). The CDR3 consists of 16 residues. V lost 0 bases to trimming and J lost 4 bases, with 16 bases between them. The germline V gene has CDR1 SGHNT and CDR2 YENEEA. The CDR3 reads CASSLDGTGPYYEQYF. The CDR3 DNA sequence: TGTGCCAGCAGCTTAGATGGTACAGGTCCTTATTACGAGCAGTACTTC.

The V call is TRBV5-6, the J call TRBJ1-1, with D tentatively TRBD1 (5 bases). The CDR3 sequence is 15 residues long. CDR1 and CDR2 (germline): SGHDT, YYEEEE. The V end lost 1 base, the J end lost 4 bases, and 14 bases lay between the germline ends. The CDR3 region is CASSLTTAGGTEAFF. Written as DNA, the CDR3 is TGTGCCAGCAGCTTGACGACCGCGGGGGGCACTGAAGCTTTCTTT.

The chain has TRBV19 and TRBJ1-6, with D possibly TRBD1 on 6 matching bases. The V gene lost 3 bases and the J gene lost 7 bases, with 10 bases spanning the gap. Germline V gene lookup returns CDR1 LNHDA and CDR2 SQIVND (reference sequence). This CDR3 has 14 residues. The CDR3 spells CASSMQGPNSPLHF. The CDR3 nucleotides are TGTGCCAGTAGTATGCAGGGGCCGAATTCACCCCTCCACTTT.

The chain joins TRBV25-1 to TRBJ2-3, with D perhaps TRBD1 (6 bases). The CDR3 runs to 14 residues. Trimming removed 6 bases from V and 0 bases from J, with 10 bases in between. Germline V gives CDR1 MGHDK, CDR2 SYGVNS. The CDR3 spells CASSYRDSTDTQYF. In nucleotides, the CDR3 is TGTGCCAGCAGCTACAGGGACAGCACAGATACGCAGTATTTT. Combining the CDR3 with reference TRBV25-1 and TRBJ2-3 gives the whole variable domain EADIYQTPRYLVIGTGKKITLECSQTMGHDKMYWYQQDPGMELHLIHYSYGVNSTEKGDLSSESTVSRIRTEHFPLTLESARPSHTSQYLCASSYRDSTDTQYFGPGTRLTVL.

This sequence joins TRBV27 and TRBJ2-7; a possible D gene is TRBD2 (6 bases). V lost 6 bases, J lost 0 bases, and 18 bases lay in between. This CDR3 has 16 amino acids. Germline V gene sequence: CDR1 MNHEY, CDR2 SMNVEV (reference sequence). The CDR3 DNA is TGTGCCAGCAGCAAGGCCGGCGGGACGCGCTCCTACGAGCAGTACTTC. It translates to CASSKAGGTRSYEQYF.

The V call is TRBV30, the J call TRBJ2-1; TRBD1 might be the D (6 bases). Between the trimmed V and J ends, which lost 0 bases and 8 bases, there was a span of 17 bases. The CDR3 consists of 15 residues. Germline V gene lookup returns CDR1 GTSNPN and CDR2 SVGIG (reference sequence). The CDR3: CAWSVPEQGSDEQFF. In DNA form, the CDR3 reads TGTGCCTGGAGTGTACCCGAGCAGGGGTCGGATGAGCAGTTCTTC.

The chain joins TRBV9 to TRBJ1-4, with 7 bases that match TRBD1. Per the germline V gene, CDR1 is SGDLS and CDR2 is YYNGEE. Trimming at V came to 4 bases and at J to 0 bases, leaving 3 bases not matched to a gene. The CDR3 is 15 residues long. The CDR3 region is CASSSDRATNEKLFF. The DNA for the CDR3 is TGTGCCAGCAGCAGCGACAGGGCAACTAATGAAAAACTGTTTTTT.

The J gene is TRBJ2-7, the V gene TRBV4-2, with TRBD1 matching 7 bases. CDR3 size: 13 residues. V trimming: 3 bases; J trimming: 7 bases; junction bases outside the gene matches: 6. Germline V CDR1 and CDR2: LGHNA, YNFKEQ. The CDR3 protein is CASSQEKDREQYF. The CDR3 DNA sequence: TGTGCCAGCAGCCAGGAAAAGGACAGGGAGCAGTACTTC.

The chain employs TRBV5-1 and TRBJ2-7; 8 nucleotides align to TRBD1. Per germline, CDR1 SGHRS and CDR2 YFSETQ. CDR3 size: 14 residues. V lost 0 bases, J lost 3 bases, and 2 bases stayed unmatched. This CDR3 is CASSLGQGYYEQYF. CDR3 nucleotide sequence: TGCGCCAGCAGCTTGGGACAGGGGTACTACGAGCAGTACTTC.

This clone was detected once. The genes are TRBV29-1 and TRBJ1-1; no clear D. Trimming shortened V by 5 bases and J by 5 bases, and 15 bases separated the two germline ends. The germline V gene encodes CDR1 SQVTM and CDR2 ANQGSEA. The CDR3 is 13 residues long. The CDR3 region is CSVPRLAGTEAFF. DNA of the CDR3: TGCAGCGTTCCCCGTTTAGCGGGGACTGAAGCTTTCTTT.

The chain joins TRBV2 to TRBJ2-3, with TRBD2 matching 7 bases. The trim removed 7 bases at V and 1 base at J, leaving 14 bases unmatched. Germline-derived CDR1 and CDR2 are SNHLY and FYNNEI. The length of the CDR3 is 17 residues. CDR3 residues: CASISSQTSYRTDTQYF. In DNA form, the CDR3 reads TGTGCCAGCATCTCGTCCCAGACTAGCTACCGCACAGATACGCAGTATTTT.

The genes are TRBV5-4 and TRBJ2-7; D is uncertain. Trimming cost V 1 base and J 5 bases, with 10 bases left between them. CDR3 size: 13 residues. CDR1 is SGHNT and CDR2 is YYREEE in the germline V gene (reference sequence). CDR3 loop: CASSLPQAHEQYF. CDR3 DNA: TGTGCCAGCAGCTTGCCGCAGGCCCACGAGCAGTACTTC.

The chain recombines TRBV5-3 with TRBJ2-1, with D maybe TRBD2 (6 bases). TRBV5-3 is reported as an ORF; its role is uncertain. This CDR3 has 15 residues. Trimming took 4 bases from V and 5 from J, leaving 16 bases between them. CDR3 DNA: TGTGCCAGAAGCGAACCGGGACTTTTCCACAATGAGCAGTTCTTC. As protein: CARSEPGLFHNEQFF.

The CDR3 DNA reads TGTGCCAGCAGCCTGGGACTAGCGGGGGGACAAGAGACCCAGTACTTC. Translation: CASSLGLAGGQETQYF. The rearrangement uses TRBV7-2 and TRBJ2-5; TRBD2 matches at 15 bases. The CDR3 is 16 residues long. Germline trimming cut 5 bases from V and 2 bases from J; bases unmatched to any gene: 3. Germline V gene lookup returns CDR1 SGHTA and CDR2 FQGNSA.

The V call is TRBV7-9, the J call TRBJ2-1; D not certain. Between the trimmed V and J ends, which lost 7 bases and 7 bases, there was a span of 11 bases. The CDR3 length is 12 residues. The V gene's germline CDR1 is SEHNR and CDR2 FQNEAQ (reference sequence). This CDR3 reads CASTYRHNEQFF. The CDR3 DNA reads as TGTGCCAGCACATACAGACATAATGAGCAGTTCTTC.

The CDR3 region is CASSQESTGTQYF. The CDR3 DNA follows: TGCGCCAGCAGCCAAGAGTCCACGGGGACCCAGTACTTC. The chain combines TRBV4-1 with TRBJ2-5, with unresolved D. The CDR3 extends over 13 amino acids. Germline values: CDR1 MGHRA, CDR2 YSYEKL. Trimming took off 0 bases at V and 7 bases at J, with 9 bases between the two ends.

This clone was found once. The rearrangement joins TRBV5-1 to TRBJ2-1; possibly TRBD1 for D (6 bases). In germline, CDR1 is SGHRS, CDR2 YFSETQ. V was cut by 4 bases and J by 4 bases, with 12 bases left in between. The CDR3 loop spans 14 amino acids. CDR3 loop: CASSPGVGYNEQFF. CDR3 DNA sequence: TGCGCCAGCAGCCCAGGGGTTGGATACAATGAGCAGTTCTTC.

The chain employs TRBV7-8 and TRBJ1-2; TRBD1 might be the D (5 bases). This CDR3 has 13 residues. V lost 6 bases and J 7 bases, leaving 15 bases between the germline ends. Germline loops: CDR1 SGHVS, CDR2 FQNEAQ. CDR3: CASSSREKGGYTF. The CDR3 DNA reads TGTGCCAGCAGTTCCAGGGAAAAGGGTGGCTACACCTTC.

The gene calls are TRBV9 and TRBJ1-5; 11 nucleotides align to TRBD1. Looked up from germline, CDR1 is SGDLS and CDR2 is YYNGEE. With V trimmed by 1 base and J by 7 bases, 4 bases remained unmatched. The CDR3 extends over 15 amino acids. CDR3 nucleotides: TGTGCCAGCAGCGTAAGGACAGGGGGCACCCAGCCCCAGCATTTT. Amino acid sequence: CASSVRTGGTQPQHF.

The genes are TRBV4-2 and TRBJ1-1; D is uncertain. The CDR3 is 12 amino acids. Germline values: CDR1 LGHNA, CDR2 YNFKEQ. Trimming removed 0 bases at V and 8 bases at J, with 7 bases between. This CDR3 is CASSQDGREAFF. DNA for the CDR3: TGTGCCAGCAGCCAAGATGGCAGGGAAGCTTTCTTT.

The rearrangement joins TRBV28 to TRBJ2-7; 7 positions match TRBD1. Trimming at V came to 3 bases and at J to 1 base, leaving 18 bases not matched to a gene. There are 19 residues in the CDR3. Germline V CDR1 and CDR2: MDHEN, SYDVKM. The CDR3 is CASSFRYGTGVLGSYEQYF. The CDR3 DNA sequence: TGTGCCAGCAGTTTCCGGTACGGTACAGGGGTATTAGGATCCTACGAGCAGTACTTC.

The chain recombines TRBV9 with TRBJ2-5, with D possibly TRBD1 on 7 matching bases. This CDR3 comprises 17 residues. Germline V gene sequence: CDR1 SGDLS, CDR2 YYNGEE. V lost 2 bases and J lost 1, with 18 bases in between. The DNA for the CDR3 is TGTGCCAGCAGCGTCCCGGCAGGGGGGACTTTCCAAGAGACCCAGTACTTC. This codes for CASSVPAGGTFQETQYF.

The chain combines TRBV29-1 with TRBJ2-1, with 8 bases that match TRBD1. V dropped 5 bases and J dropped 7; count of bases not matched to a gene: 4. Per germline, CDR1 SQVTM and CDR2 ANQGSEA. This CDR3 spans 12 amino acids. CDR3 amino acids: CSVSQGANEQFF. The CDR3 DNA is TGCAGCGTTTCCCAGGGGGCAAATGAGCAGTTCTTC.

V usage is TRBV5-8 and J usage is TRBJ1-3, with 9 bases fitting TRBD1. V dropped 3 bases and J dropped 0; count of bases not matched to a gene: 7. The CDR3 loop spans 17 amino acids. The germline CDR1 and CDR2 sequences are SGHTS and YDEGEE. The CDR3 DNA is TGTGCCAGCAGCTCTCCCGGGACAGGGCGCTCTGGAAACACCATATATTTT. It yields the protein CASSSPGTGRSGNTIYF.

The V call is TRBV5-1, the J call TRBJ1-1, with D perhaps matching TRBD1 (5 bases). The germline CDR1 and CDR2 sequences are SGHRS and YFSETQ. CDR3 size: 13 residues. V was pared by 5 bases and J by 6 bases, with 14 bases between. Here the CDR3 DNA reads TGCGCCAGCAGGGCCGGGGGGGAGCCTGAAGCTTTCTTT. This codes for CASRAGGEPEAFF.

V and J are TRBV28 and TRBJ2-5; tentatively, D is TRBD2 (7 bases). Per the germline V gene, CDR1 is MDHEN and CDR2 is SYDVKM. This CDR3 is 17 amino acids long. The germline V and J ends were trimmed by 6 bases and 5 bases, with 25 bases remaining between them. CDR3 in DNA: TGTGCCAGCAGCCTCGACCCTAGCGGAGGGGGGGACGAGACCCAGTACTTC. Amino acid sequence: CASSLDPSGGGDETQYF.